The clone carrying this T cell receptor (beta chain) has more than one count but fewer than ten. Across 18 months, stable Graves' hyperthyroidism was marked by no progression to ophthalmopathy. Amplified TCR beta CDR3 regions derived from RNA transcripts. When the TCR CDR3 underwent first-round RT-PCR, the HTBI primer set was used. MiXCR, applied by TCRdb to the multiplex PCR reads, yields one record per CDR3 protein. The table has around 300,000 distinct CDR3 sequences, around 14% seen once. These data are taken from a study of T cells in Graves' hyperthyroidism and ophthalmopathy. This CDR3 has 14 amino acids. Trimming took off 2 bases at V and 4 bases at J, with 11 bases between the two ends. The germline V gene encodes CDR1 ENHRY and CDR2 SYGVKD.

V usage is TRBV10-3 and J usage is TRBJ1-1; D is undetermined. The sequencing input was blood. This receptor was obtained from a woman in her twenties or thirties with Graves' hyperthyroidism. CDR3 sequence: CAISEKTGGTEAFF. The CDR3, as DNA: TGTGCCATCAGTGAGAAAACCGGAGGCACTGAAGCTTTCTTT.